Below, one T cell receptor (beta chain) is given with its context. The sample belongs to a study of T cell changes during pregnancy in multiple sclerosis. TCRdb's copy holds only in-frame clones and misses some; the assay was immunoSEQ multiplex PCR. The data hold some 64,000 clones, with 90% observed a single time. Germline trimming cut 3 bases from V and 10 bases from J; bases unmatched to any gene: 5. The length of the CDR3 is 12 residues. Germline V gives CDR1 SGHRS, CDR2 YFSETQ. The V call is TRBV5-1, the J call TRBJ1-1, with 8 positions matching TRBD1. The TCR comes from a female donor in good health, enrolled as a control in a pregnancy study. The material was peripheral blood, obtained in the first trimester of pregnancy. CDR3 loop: CASSSGQGRAFF. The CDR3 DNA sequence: TGCGCCAGCAGCTCCGGACAGGGACGAGCTTTCTTT.